This T cell receptor (beta chain) was recovered during a study of tissue T cells after allogeneic stem cell transplantation. Study-wide results and caveats: Which tissue TCRs were alloreactive or antigen-specific was not determined. Some clones might be persisting host cells. Anatomically similar tissues had similar TCR repertoires within each patient.

Time point of the sample: mouse harvest day 7 after allogeneic transplant. Tail vein injection delivered 10^7 T-cell-depleted bone marrow cells and 10^6 splenic CD5+ T cells. Mice had MHC-mismatched B6 into BALB/c GVHD, sampled day 7 or 14. The CDR3 is made up of 12 amino acids. Between the trimmed V and J ends, which lost 5 bases and 5 bases, there was a span of 9 bases. CDR1 SNHLY and CDR2 FYNGKV come from the germline V gene (reference sequence). As concerns this clone: Its antigen is not identified. Mouse names are used for the genes. Sequencing ends 1 residue short of the CDR3 end; the germline J gene provides the rest.

Survey-depth TCRbeta CDR3 sequencing reported V/J genes and productive frequencies. Repertoires were generated with immunoSEQ multiplex PCR, while TCRdb's copy carries only in-frame clones and drops some. This table holds several thousand clones, roughly 56% found once. The sequence came from a female BALB/c mouse given C57BL/6 T cells with graft-versus-host disease after an allogeneic hematopoietic cell transplant. Sample: gut tissue. The V gene is TRBV3, the J gene TRBJ1-1, with D possibly being TRBD1 (5 bases). The chain's CDR3 is CASSLGHTEVFF. CDR3 DNA, as far as it was read: TGTGCCAGCAGCCTCGGACATACAGAAGTCTTC.